This T cell receptor (beta chain) derives from a study of blood T cell repertoires in COVID-19. Study in general: The analysed material was cDNA or gDNA that came from T cells, B-cell-depleted T cells, or PBMCs.

As processed by the authors: How many nucleated cells were present was estimated from reference gene primer amplification. Some clones are missing from TCRdb's copy, which holds only in-frame ones; the method was immunoSEQ multiplex PCR. The D gene and trimming were derived from the DNA, and the V and J assignments and clone size from that table. The table has approximately 500,000 clones, 80% to 90% seen once; the top ten hold approximately 2.9%. This CDR3 region has 16 residues. Germline CDR1 SGHTA, CDR2 FQGTGA. Trimming left V 5 bases short and J 4 bases short, with 21 bases between. The sequenced material came from peripheral blood. The TCR was taken from a human donor in a cohort sampled during active COVID-19. This rearrangement joins TRBV7-3 to TRBJ2-7, with D tentatively TRBD1 (6 bases). As DNA, the CDR3 is TGTGCCAGCAGCCCGACTCTCCGGGACACCCAATACGAGCAGTACTTC. Amino acid sequence: CASSPTLRDTQYEQYF.